This T cell receptor (beta chain) was profiled in a study of identical twins. The CDR3 loop spans 15 amino acids. Losses at the gene ends were 4 bases for V and 10 bases for J; bases not matched to a gene: 4. Germline V gene sequence: CDR1 SGHAT, CDR2 FQDESV (reference sequence). TCRdb processed the 5' RACE reads anew with MiXCR; each CDR3 protein has one entry. The sample consists of about 460,000 distinct CDR3 sequences, around 14% of them appearing once. The same specimen was also included in a second study, on yellow fever vaccine responses in identical twins.

This receptor was taken from a woman aged 18-29 years in good health. The chain is built from TRBV11-1 and TRBJ2-1; 16 nucleotides match TRBD2. Source material: CD4+ T cells sorted from blood. Here the CDR3 DNA reads TGTGCCAGCAGCTCAGGGACTAGCGGGGGGGCCGAGCAGTTCTTC. Amino acids: CASSSGTSGGAEQFF.